This TCR beta chain was profiled in a study of CD8 T cells in cerebrospinal fluid in Alzheimer's disease. Study overall: Plate-based nested PCR sequencing and droplet-based sequencing measured CSF T cell clonal expansion. Study findings and constraints: Finding EBV-specific TCRs in cerebrospinal fluid does not show EBV causes Alzheimer's disease.

Germline-derived CDR1 and CDR2 are MGHRA and YSYEKL. CDR3 length equals 13 residues. Profiling of CSF cells used 10X single-cell V(D)J plus 5' expression. TCRdb re-analyzed the 10x single-cell sequencing reads; it lists each CDR3 protein once, without DNA. The listing records roughly 1,000 distinct CDR3 sequences. By frequency, this clonotype is medium-sized. The antigen is undetermined. The clonotype was recovered from a human donor with mild cognitive impairment. The chain employs TRBV4-1 and TRBJ1-5. The sequencing input was cerebrospinal fluid. The CDR3 loop reads CASSQGRFQPQHF.